The clone carrying this TCR beta chain was seen a few times. Its antigen is as yet unknown. One entry per CDR3 protein, called by TCRdb with MiXCR from the reads. There are fewer than 550,000 distinct CDR3 sequences in the sample; 11% occur only once, and about 10% lies in the top ten. This record comes from a study of T cell repertoires in cytomegalovirus infection. Study-level points and caveats: HLA-C-restricted CMV clonotypes gave the most frequent clonotype in two of eight donors.

Sample: PBMCs. The TCR originated in a human donor in good health (CMV status not recorded). Some clones in this sample may be carry-over from other donors' samples.

In nucleotides, the CDR3 is TGTGCCACAAGAGGTTTATCCTACGAGCAGTACTTC. The encoded protein is CATRGLSYEQYF. The V gene is TRBV10-3, the J gene TRBJ2-7; D unclear. Trimming cost V 10 bases and J 1 base, with 11 bases left between them. The germline gives CDR1 ENHRY, CDR2 SYGVKD. This CDR3 is built from 12 residues.